The rows below give T cell receptor beta chains drawn from one sample of a study of blood T cell repertoires in COVID-19. Profiling relied on immunoSEQ multiplex PCR, and the TCRdb table lists in-frame clones only, not all of them. This sample has around 130,000 clones, with about 87% found just once. The sequenced sample consisted of peripheral blood. The receptors stem from a human donor with COVID-19, enrolled during active disease. The donor label of this sample is uncertain. CDR3s include the opening cysteine and the closing phenylalanine or tryptophan. Each record gives: V gene, D gene, J gene, CDR3 protein. D genes are given only for firm matches.

TRBV12-5	NA	TRBJ2-1	CASGRTSNEQFF
TRBV18	NA	TRBJ1-5	CASSPGGGQPQHF
TRBV7-9	NA	TRBJ2-3	CASSLGTGASTDTQYF
TRBV19	TRBD1	TRBJ1-6	CASSAARGAEDSPLHF
TRBV19	NA	TRBJ2-7	CASSNFITTDSDYEQYF
TRBV3-1/TRBV3-2	TRBD2	TRBJ2-5	CASSQAGGSGETQYF
TRBV11-3	NA	TRBJ2-2	CASRKGAWTDNTGELFF
TRBV6-5	NA	TRBJ2-1	CASRTSRGEQFF
TRBV5-6	TRBD1	TRBJ2-6	CASSPGQGNVLTF
TRBV5-1	TRBD2	TRBJ2-3	CASSQGTSATDTQYF
TRBV27	TRBD2	TRBJ2-3	CASRGLAGGDLTYF
TRBV6-5	TRBD1	TRBJ1-4	CASVPGQGAREKLFF
TRBV6-1	TRBD2	TRBJ2-5	CASSESGGGLETQYF
TRBV2	NA	TRBJ2-7	CASQQEYEQYF
TRBV4-2	TRBD1	TRBJ2-1	CASPDSDRSGPNEQFF
TRBV4-2	NA	TRBJ2-2	CASSHLPTGLNTGELFF